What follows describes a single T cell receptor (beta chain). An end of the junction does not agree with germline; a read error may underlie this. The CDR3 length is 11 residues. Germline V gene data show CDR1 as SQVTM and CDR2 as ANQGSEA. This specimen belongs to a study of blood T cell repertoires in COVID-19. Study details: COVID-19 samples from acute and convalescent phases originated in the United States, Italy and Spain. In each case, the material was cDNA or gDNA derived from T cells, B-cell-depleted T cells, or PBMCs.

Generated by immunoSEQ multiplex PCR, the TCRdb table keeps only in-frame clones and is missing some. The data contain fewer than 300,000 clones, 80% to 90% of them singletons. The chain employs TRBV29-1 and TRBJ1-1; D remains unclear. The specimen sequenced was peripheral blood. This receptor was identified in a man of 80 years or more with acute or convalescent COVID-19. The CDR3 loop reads CSVAEEAEGTF. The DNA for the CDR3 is TGCAGCGTCGCAGAAGAGGCGGAGGGAACTTTT.